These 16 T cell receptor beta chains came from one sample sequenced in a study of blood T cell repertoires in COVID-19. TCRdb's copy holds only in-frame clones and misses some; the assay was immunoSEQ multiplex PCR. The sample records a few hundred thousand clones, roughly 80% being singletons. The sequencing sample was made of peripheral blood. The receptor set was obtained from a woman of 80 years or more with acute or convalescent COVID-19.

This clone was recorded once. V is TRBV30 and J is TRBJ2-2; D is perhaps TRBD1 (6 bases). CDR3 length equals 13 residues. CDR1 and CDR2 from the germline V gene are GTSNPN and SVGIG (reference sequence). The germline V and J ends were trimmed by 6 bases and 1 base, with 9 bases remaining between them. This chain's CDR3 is CACRGQNTGELFF. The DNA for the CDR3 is TGTGCCTGCAGGGGCCAGAACACCGGGGAGCTGTTTTTT.

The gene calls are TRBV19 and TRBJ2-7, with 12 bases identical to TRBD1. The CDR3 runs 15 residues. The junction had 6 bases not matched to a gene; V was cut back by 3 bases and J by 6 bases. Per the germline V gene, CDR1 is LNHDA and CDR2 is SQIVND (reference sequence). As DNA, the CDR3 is TGTGCCAGTAGTATTCCGGGACAGGGGGCTATCGAGCAGTACTTC. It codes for CASSIPGQGAIEQYF.

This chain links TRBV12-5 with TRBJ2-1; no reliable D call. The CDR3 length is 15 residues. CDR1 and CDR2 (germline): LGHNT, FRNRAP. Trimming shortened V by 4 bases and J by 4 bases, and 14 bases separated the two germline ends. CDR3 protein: CASGSPRGDYNEQFF. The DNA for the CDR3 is TGTGCTAGTGGTTCCCCCCGCGGAGATTACAATGAGCAGTTCTTC.

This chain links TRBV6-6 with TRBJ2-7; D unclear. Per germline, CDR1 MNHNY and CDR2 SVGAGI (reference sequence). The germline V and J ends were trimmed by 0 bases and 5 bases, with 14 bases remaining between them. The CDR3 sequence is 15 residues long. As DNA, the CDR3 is TGTGCCAGCAGTTACTCGACCCGTTACCGGGACGAGCAGTACTTC. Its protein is CASSYSTRYRDEQYF.

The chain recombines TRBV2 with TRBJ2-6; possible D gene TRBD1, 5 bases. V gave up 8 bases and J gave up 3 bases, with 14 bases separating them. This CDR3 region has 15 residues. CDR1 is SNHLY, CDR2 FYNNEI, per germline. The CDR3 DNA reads TGTGCCAGCCAAGGCAGGGCCCGTGGGGCCAACGTCCTGACTTTC. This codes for CASQGRARGANVLTF.

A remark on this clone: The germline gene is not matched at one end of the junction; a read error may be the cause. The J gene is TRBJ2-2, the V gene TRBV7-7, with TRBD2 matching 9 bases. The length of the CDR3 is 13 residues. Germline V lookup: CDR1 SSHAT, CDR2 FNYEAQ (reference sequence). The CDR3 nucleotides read TGTGCTAGCAAACTAGCGGGCACCGGGGAGCTGTTTTTT. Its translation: CASKLAGTGELFF.

The CDR3 is CASSQFLGGTGELFF. The CDR3 DNA reads TGTGCCAGCAGCCAGTTCCTGGGGGGCACCGGGGAGCTGTTTTTT. The chain employs TRBV3-1 (or the pseudogene TRBV3-2) and TRBJ2-2; tentative D call: TRBD2 (6 bases). The CDR3 has 15 residues. The V and J ends lost 3 bases and 4 bases respectively, with 12 bases between them. The V gene's germline CDR1 is LGHDT and CDR2 YNNKEL (reference sequence).

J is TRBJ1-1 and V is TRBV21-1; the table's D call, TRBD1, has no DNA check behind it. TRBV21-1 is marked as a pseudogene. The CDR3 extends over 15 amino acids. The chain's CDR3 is CASSKVWGHRDEAFF. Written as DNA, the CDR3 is TGTGCCAGCAGCAAAGTCTGGGGACACCGAGATGAAGCTTTCTTT.

Here the CDR3 reads CASSVVSGGSRQVFF. The CDR3 nucleotides read TGTGCCAGCAGCGTAGTGTCGGGAGGGTCCCGGCAGGTGTTCTTC. V gene TRBV9 combines with J gene TRBJ2-1, with 8 positions matching TRBD2. Trimming at V came to 0 bases and at J to 15 bases, leaving 14 bases not matched to a gene. The germline V gene encodes CDR1 SGDLS and CDR2 YYNGEE. The CDR3 has 15 amino acids.

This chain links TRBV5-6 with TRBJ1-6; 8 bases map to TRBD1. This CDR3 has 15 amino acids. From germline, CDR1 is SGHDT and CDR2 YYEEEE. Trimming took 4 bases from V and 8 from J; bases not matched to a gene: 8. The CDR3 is CASSPQQGVDSPLHF. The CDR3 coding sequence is TGTGCCAGCAGCCCGCAACAGGGGGTTGATTCACCCCTCCACTTT. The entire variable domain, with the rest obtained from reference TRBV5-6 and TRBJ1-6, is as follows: DAGVTQSPTHLIKTRGQQVTLRCSPKSGHDTVSWYQQALGQGPQFIFQYYEEEERQRGNFPDRFSGHQFPNYSSELNVNALLLGDSALYLCASSPQQGVDSPLHFGNGTRLTVT.

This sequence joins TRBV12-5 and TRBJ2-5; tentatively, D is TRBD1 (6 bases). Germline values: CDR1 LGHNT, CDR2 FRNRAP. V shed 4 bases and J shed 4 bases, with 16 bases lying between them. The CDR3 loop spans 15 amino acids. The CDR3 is CASGSPTGGAETQYF. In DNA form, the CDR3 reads TGTGCTAGTGGTTCCCCGACAGGTGGGGCAGAGACCCAGTACTTC.

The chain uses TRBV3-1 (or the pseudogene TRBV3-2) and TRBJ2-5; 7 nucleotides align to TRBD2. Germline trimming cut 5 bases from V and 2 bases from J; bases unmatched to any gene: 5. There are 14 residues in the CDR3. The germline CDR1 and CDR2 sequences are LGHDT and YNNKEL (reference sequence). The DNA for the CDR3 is TGTGCCAGCAGCTCCCGGCGGGGGCAAGAGACCCAGTACTTC. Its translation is CASSSRRGQETQYF.

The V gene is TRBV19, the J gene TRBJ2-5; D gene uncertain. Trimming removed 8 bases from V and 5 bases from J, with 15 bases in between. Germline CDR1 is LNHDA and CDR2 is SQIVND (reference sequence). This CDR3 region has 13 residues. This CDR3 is CASQEMATETQYF. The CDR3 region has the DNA TGTGCCAGTCAGGAAATGGCAACGGAGACCCAGTACTTC.

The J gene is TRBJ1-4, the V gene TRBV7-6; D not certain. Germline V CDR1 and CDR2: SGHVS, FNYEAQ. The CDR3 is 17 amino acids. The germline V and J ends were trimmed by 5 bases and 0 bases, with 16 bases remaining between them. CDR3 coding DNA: TGTGCCAGCAGCGCTCACAACAGCTTTGCAACTAATGAAAAACTGTTTTTT. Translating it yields CASSAHNSFATNEKLFF.

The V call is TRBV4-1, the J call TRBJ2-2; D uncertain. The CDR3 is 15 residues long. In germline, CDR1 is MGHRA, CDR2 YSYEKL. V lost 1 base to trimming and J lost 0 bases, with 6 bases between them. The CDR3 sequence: CASSQVRTNTGELFF. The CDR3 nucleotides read TGCGCCAGCAGCCAAGTGCGGACGAACACCGGGGAGCTGTTTTTT.

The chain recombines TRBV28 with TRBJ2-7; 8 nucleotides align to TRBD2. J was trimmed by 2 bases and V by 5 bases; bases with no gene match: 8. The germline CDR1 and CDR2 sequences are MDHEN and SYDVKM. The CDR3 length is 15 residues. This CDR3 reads CASSLAGVLTYEQYF. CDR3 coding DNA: TGTGCCAGCAGTCTAGCGGGTGTTCTAACCTACGAGCAGTACTTC.